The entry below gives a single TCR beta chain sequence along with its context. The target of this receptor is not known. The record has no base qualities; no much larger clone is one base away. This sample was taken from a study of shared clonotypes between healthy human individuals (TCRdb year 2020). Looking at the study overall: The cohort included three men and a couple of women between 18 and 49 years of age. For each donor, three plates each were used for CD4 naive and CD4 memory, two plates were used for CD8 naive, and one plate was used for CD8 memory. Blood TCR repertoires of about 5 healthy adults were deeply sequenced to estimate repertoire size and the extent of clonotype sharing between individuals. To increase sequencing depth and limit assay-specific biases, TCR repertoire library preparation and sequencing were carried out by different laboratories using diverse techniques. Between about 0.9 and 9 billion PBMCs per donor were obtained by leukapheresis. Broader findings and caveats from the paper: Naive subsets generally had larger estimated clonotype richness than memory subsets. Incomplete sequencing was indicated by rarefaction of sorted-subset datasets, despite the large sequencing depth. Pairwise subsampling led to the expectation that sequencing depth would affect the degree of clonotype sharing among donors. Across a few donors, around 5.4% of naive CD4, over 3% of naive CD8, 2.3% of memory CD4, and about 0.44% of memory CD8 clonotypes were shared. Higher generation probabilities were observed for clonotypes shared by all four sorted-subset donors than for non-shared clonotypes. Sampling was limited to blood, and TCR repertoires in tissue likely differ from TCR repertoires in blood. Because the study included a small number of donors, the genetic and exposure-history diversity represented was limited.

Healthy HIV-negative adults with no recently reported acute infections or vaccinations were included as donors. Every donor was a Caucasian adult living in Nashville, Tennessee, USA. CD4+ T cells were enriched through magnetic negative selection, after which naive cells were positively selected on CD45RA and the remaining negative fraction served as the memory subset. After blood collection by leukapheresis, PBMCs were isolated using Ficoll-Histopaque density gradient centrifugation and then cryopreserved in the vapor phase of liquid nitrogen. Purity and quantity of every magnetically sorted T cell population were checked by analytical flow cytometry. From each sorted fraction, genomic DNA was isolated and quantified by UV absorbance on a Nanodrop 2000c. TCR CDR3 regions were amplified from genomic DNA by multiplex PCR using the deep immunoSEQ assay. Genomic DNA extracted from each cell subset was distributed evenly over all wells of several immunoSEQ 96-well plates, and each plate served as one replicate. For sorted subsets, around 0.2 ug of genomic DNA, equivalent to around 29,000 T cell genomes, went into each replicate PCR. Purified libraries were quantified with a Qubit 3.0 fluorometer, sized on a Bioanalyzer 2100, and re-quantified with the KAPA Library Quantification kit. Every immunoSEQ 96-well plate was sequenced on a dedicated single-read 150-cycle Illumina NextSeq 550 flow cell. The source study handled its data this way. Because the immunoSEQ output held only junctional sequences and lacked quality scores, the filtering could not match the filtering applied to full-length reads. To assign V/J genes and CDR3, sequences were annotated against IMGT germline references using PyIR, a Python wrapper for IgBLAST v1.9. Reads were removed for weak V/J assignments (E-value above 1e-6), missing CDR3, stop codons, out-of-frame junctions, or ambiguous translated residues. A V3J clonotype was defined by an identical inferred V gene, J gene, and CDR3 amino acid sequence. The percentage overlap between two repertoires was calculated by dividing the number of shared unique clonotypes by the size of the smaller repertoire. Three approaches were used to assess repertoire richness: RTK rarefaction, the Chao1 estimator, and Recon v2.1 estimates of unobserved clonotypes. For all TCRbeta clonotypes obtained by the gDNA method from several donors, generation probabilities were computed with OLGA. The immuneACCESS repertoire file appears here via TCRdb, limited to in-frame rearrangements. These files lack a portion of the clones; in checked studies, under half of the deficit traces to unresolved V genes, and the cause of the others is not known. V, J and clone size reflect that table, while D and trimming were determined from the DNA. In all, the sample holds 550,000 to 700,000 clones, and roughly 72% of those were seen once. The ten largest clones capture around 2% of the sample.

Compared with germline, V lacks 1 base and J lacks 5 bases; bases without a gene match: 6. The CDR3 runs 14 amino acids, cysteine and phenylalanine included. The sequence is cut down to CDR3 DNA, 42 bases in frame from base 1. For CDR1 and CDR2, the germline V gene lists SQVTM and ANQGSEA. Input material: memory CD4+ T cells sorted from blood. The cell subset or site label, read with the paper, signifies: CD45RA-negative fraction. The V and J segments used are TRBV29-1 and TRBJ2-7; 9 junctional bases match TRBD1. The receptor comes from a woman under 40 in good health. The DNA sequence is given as TGCAGCGTTGAAGTTGGGCGGACAGGGGACGAGCAGTACTTC. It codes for CSVEVGRTGDEQYF.